These 20 T cell receptor beta chains came from one sample sequenced in a study of T cells after yellow fever vaccination. TCRdb re-analysed the 5' RACE reads in MiXCR, keeping a single row per CDR3 protein. Of 200,000 to 250,000 distinct CDR3 sequences listed, 3% to 4% are singletons. The source material was CD4+ T cells sorted from PBMCs, sampled 10 days after the yellow fever booster vaccination. These receptors all stem from a man aged 18-30 years who received the YFV17D yellow fever vaccine.

This clonotype was observed at least ten times. The rearrangement uses TRBV2 and TRBJ2-1; D is perhaps TRBD2 (5 bases). V dropped 5 bases and J dropped 8 bases, with 19 bases sitting between them. There are 15 residues in the CDR3. Per the germline V gene, CDR1 is SNHLY and CDR2 is FYNNEI. In nucleotides, the CDR3 is TGTGCCAGCAGTCCCGGGCCCTATGAGGGCGATGAGCAGTTCTTC. Protein sequence: CASSPGPYEGDEQFF.

Turning to this clonotype: This may be a read error: a much more frequent sequence differs by one nucleotide. CDR3 residues: CASGWWAFF. Here the CDR3 DNA reads TGTGCCAGTGGTTGGTGGGCTTTCTTT. The chain recombines TRBV19 with TRBJ1-1; unclear D gene. The V end lost 8 bases, the J end lost 11 bases, and 9 bases lay between the germline ends. The length of the CDR3 is 9 residues. Germline assignment: CDR1 LNHDA and CDR2 SQIVND (reference sequence).

This clonotype was found many times. The V gene is TRBV3-1, the J gene TRBJ2-7, with D unclear. CDR3 length: 13 amino acids. V was trimmed by 5 bases and J by 3 bases, leaving 11 bases between them. Germline V CDR1 and CDR2: LGHDT, YNNKEL (reference sequence). The CDR3 loop reads CASSGPPLYEQYF. DNA for the CDR3: TGTGCCAGCAGCGGGCCGCCGCTCTACGAGCAGTACTTC.

The rearrangement uses TRBV20-1 and TRBJ1-1, with 9 bases matching TRBD1. There are 14 residues in the CDR3. CDR1 and CDR2 (germline): DFQATT, SNEGSKA (reference sequence). V lost 5 bases, J lost 1 base, and 5 bases stayed unmatched. CDR3 sequence (DNA): TGCAGTGCTGGGGGGACAGGGCGGAACACTGAAGCTTTCTTT. Translating it yields CSAGGTGRNTEAFF.

This clonotype was seen at least ten times. The chain couples TRBV12-3 or TRBV12-4 to TRBJ2-1; unclear D gene. This CDR3 contains 15 residues. The ends were cut back, 7 bases at V and 4 bases at J, with 17 bases in the middle. CDR3 DNA: TGTGCCAGCATGCTACACCCGCCGACTTACAATGAGCAGTTCTTC. The encoded protein is CASMLHPPTYNEQFF.

This clonotype was picked up many times. The chain uses TRBV6-4 and TRBJ2-3; D remains unclear. The germline V gene encodes CDR1 MRHNA and CDR2 SNTAGT. The CDR3 length is 12 residues. V was pared by 3 bases and J by 5 bases, with 6 bases between. The CDR3 DNA reads TGTGCCAGCAGTGATTACGGAGATACGCAGTATTTT. This codes for CASSDYGDTQYF.

Many counts were recorded for this clonotype. The genes are TRBV2 and TRBJ2-5; the D is unclear. V was cut by 0 bases and J by 5 bases, with 4 bases left in between. This CDR3 region has 12 residues. Germline lookup yields CDR1 SNHLY and CDR2 FYNNEI. Written as DNA, the CDR3 is TGTGCCAGCAGTGAAGCGGGTGAGACCCAGTACTTC. Encoded protein: CASSEAGETQYF.

This clonotype was seen only a few times. The chain employs TRBV29-1 and TRBJ1-1, with TRBD1 as a possible D gene (5 bases). Germline V gives CDR1 SQVTM, CDR2 ANQGSEA. Between the trimmed V and J ends, which lost 1 base and 1 base, there was a span of 10 bases. This CDR3 spans 14 amino acids. CDR3 bases: TGCAGCGTTGAAGGAAGGCAGGGGAACACTGAAGCTTTCTTT. Amino acid sequence: CSVEGRQGNTEAFF.

At least ten counts were recorded for this clonotype. The rearrangement links TRBV7-9 to TRBJ1-1; 8 bases fit TRBD1. The CDR3 has 15 amino acids. The germline gives CDR1 SEHNR, CDR2 FQNEAQ (reference sequence). V lost 5 bases and J lost 6; bases outside the gene matches: 11. The DNA for the CDR3 is TGTGCCAGCAGCGACCACGGCAGGGGGCGATCTGAAGCTTTCTTT. Amino acid sequence: CASSDHGRGRSEAFF.

Concerning this clonotype itself: The junction shows a germline mismatch at one end, possibly a read error. The V and J genes are TRBV7-9 and TRBJ1-4, with a possible D match to TRBD1 (5 bases). The CDR3 length is 14 residues. Germline V gene lookup returns CDR1 SEHNR and CDR2 FQNEAQ (reference sequence). For the CDR3, the DNA is TGTGCCAGCAGCCGGGACGGGAACGGTGAAAAACTGATTTTT. Its translation: CASSRDGNGEKLIF.

In this sample, this clonotype turned up a few times. This sequence joins TRBV2 and TRBJ2-5; D gene ambiguous. The CDR3 is made up of 13 amino acids. CDR1 is SNHLY and CDR2 is FYNNEI in the germline V gene. V gave up 4 bases and J gave up 1 base, with 7 bases separating them. CDR3 DNA: TGTGCCAGCAGTGGGGGATCCCAAGAGACCCAGTACTTC. Its translation: CASSGGSQETQYF.

In this sample, this clonotype turned up a few times. V and J are TRBV28 and TRBJ2-3, with D hard to call. CDR3 size: 19 residues. CDR1 and CDR2 from the germline V gene are MDHEN and SYDVKM. V was clipped by 5 bases and J by 1 base, with 25 bases between them. CDR3 coding DNA: TGTGCCAGCAGTGAACGTGCATTCGGCCCGAAACGGGGCACAGATACGCAGTATTTT. This codes for CASSERAFGPKRGTDTQYF.

This chain uses TRBV19 with TRBJ2-5; a weak D match, TRBD2 (5 bases). Germline CDR1 LNHDA, CDR2 SQIVND (reference sequence). The CDR3 contains 14 residues. The ends were cut back, 5 bases at V and 2 bases at J, with 12 bases in the middle. CDR3 protein: CASSQSGAQETQYF. The CDR3 DNA sequence: TGTGCCAGTAGTCAGAGCGGAGCACAAGAGACCCAGTACTTC.

This clonotype was counted ten times or more. The chain couples TRBV20-1 to TRBJ1-2, with D tentatively TRBD1 (6 bases). Trimming cost V 6 bases and J 2 bases, with 16 bases left between them. The CDR3 sequence is 14 residues long. Germline lookup yields CDR1 DFQATT and CDR2 SNEGSKA (reference sequence). In DNA, the CDR3 is TGCAGTGCCCGGGAGGGGGGTCGAAACTATGGCTACACCTTC. It translates to CSAREGGRNYGYTF.

In this sample, this clonotype turned up many times. The chain combines TRBV6-1 with TRBJ1-1, with D perhaps matching TRBD1 (5 bases). CDR3 length: 15 amino acids. Trimming pared 7 bases from V and 4 bases from J, leaving 19 bases between. Germline V lookup: CDR1 MNHNS, CDR2 SASEGT. CDR3 loop: CASTWALLGGTEAFF. The CDR3 coding sequence is TGTGCCAGCACCTGGGCGCTATTGGGGGGCACTGAAGCTTTCTTT.

The chain uses TRBV18 and TRBJ2-1; 8 bases agree with TRBD1. Per the germline V gene, CDR1 is KGHSH and CDR2 is LQKENI. V was clipped by 2 bases and J by 9 bases; unmatched bases: 9. This CDR3 contains 15 residues. CDR3 sequence: CASSPEQGAISEQFF. The DNA of the CDR3 is TGTGCCAGCTCACCAGAGCAGGGGGCGATAAGTGAGCAGTTCTTC.

This clonotype was seen ten or more times. V and J are TRBV5-1 and TRBJ2-7, with no clear D. This CDR3 spans 15 amino acids. The germline V gene encodes CDR1 SGHRS and CDR2 YFSETQ. The V end was cut by 7 bases, the J end by 7 bases, with 24 bases between. CDR3 DNA: TGCGCCAGCGTTCTAGTTCCGGACGGCTCGAGAGAGCAGTACTTC. Protein sequence: CASVLVPDGSREQYF.

CDR3 protein: CASSVGTWATEQYF. CDR3 sequence (DNA): TGTGCCAGCAGCGTAGGGACTTGGGCAACCGAGCAGTACTTC. This chain links TRBV9 with TRBJ2-7, with D possibly being TRBD2 (5 bases). In germline, CDR1 is SGDLS, CDR2 YYNGEE. Deletions cut 0 bases from V and 6 bases from J, with 13 bases between. The CDR3 contains 14 residues.

This clonotype was detected a few times. The chain recombines TRBV6-1 with TRBJ2-1; D tentatively fits TRBD1 or TRBD2 (7 bases each). V lost 7 bases and J 4 bases, leaving 17 bases between the germline ends. Germline V lookup: CDR1 MNHNS, CDR2 SASEGT. CDR3 length equals 15 residues. The CDR3 is CASKREDRTYNEQFF. CDR3 nucleotides: TGTGCCAGCAAACGGGAGGACAGGACATACAATGAGCAGTTCTTC.

The sample holds many counts of this clonotype. The V and J genes are TRBV7-2 and TRBJ2-3; 8 nucleotides agree with TRBD2. The length of the CDR3 is 18 residues. After removal of 3 bases from V and 5 bases from J, the junction contained 16 bases not matched to a gene. CDR1 and CDR2 (germline): SGHTA, FQGNSA. CDR3 nucleotide sequence: TGTGCCAGCAGCTTGACCCGAACCGGGGGACTAGTCGGAGATACGCAGTATTTT. It is translated as CASSLTRTGGLVGDTQYF.